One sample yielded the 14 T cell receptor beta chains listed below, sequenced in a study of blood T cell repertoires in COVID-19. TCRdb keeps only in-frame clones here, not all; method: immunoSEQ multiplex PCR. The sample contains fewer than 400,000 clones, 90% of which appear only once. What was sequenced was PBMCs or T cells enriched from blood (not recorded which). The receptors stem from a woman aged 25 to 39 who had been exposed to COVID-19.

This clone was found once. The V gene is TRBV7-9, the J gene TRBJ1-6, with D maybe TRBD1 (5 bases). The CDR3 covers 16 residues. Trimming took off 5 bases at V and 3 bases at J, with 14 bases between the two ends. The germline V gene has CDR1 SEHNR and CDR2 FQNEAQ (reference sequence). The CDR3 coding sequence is TGTGCCAGCAGCCTCGCCGCCGGGGGCTATAATTCACCCCTCCACTTT. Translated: CASSLAAGGYNSPLHF. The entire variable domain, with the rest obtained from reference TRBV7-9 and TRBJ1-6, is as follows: DTGVSQNPRHKITKRGQNVTFRCDPISEHNRLYWYRQTLGQGPEFLTYFQNEAQLEKSRLLSDRFSAERPKGSFSTLEIQRTEQGDSAMYLCASSLAAGGYNSPLHFGNGTRLTVT.

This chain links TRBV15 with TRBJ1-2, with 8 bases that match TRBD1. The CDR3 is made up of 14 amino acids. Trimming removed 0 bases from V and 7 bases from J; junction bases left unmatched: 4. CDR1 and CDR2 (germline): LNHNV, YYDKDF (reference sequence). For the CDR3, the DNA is TGTGCCACCAGCAGAGATCAAACAGGGGGTGGCTACACCTTC. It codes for CATSRDQTGGGYTF.

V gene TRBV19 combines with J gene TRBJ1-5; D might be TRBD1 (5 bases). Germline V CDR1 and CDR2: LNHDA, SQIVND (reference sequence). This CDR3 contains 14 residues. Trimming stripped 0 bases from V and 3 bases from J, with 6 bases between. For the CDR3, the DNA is TGTGCCAGTAGTATAGAAGGGGTCAATCAGCCCCAGCATTTT. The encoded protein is CASSIEGVNQPQHF.

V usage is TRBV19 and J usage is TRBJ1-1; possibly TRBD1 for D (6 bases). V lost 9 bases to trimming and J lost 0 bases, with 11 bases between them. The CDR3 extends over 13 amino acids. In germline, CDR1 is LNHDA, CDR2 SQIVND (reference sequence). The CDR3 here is CASRTALNTEAFF. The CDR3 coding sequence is TGTGCCAGCAGGACAGCCTTGAACACTGAAGCTTTCTTT.

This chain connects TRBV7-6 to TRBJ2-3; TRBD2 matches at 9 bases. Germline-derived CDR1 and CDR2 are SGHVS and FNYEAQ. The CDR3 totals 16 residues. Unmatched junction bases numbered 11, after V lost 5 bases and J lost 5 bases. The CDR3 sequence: CASSPGVRGGLDTQYF. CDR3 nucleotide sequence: TGTGCCAGCAGCCCAGGAGTGCGGGGGGGTTTAGATACGCAGTATTTT.

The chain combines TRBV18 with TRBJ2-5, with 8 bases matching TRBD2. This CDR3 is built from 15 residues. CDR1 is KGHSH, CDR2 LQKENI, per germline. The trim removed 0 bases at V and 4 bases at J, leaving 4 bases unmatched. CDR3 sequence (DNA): TGTGCCAGCTCACCACCCGGGGGGGCCCGAGAGACCCAGTACTTC. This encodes CASSPPGGARETQYF.

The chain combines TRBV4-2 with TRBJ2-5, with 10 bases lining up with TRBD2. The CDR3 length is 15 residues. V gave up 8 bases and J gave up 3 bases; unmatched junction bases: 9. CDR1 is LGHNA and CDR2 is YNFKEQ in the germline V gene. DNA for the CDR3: TGTGCCAGCCGGCTAGCGGGGGTCGGGAAAGAGACCCAGTACTTC. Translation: CASRLAGVGKETQYF.

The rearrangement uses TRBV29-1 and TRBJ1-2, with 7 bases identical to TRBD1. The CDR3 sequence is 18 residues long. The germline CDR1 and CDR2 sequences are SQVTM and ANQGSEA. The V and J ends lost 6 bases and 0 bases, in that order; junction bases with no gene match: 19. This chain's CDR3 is CSVEYRGGREFPNYGYTF. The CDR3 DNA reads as TGCAGCGTAGAATACAGGGGAGGTAGGGAATTCCCTAACTATGGCTACACCTTC.

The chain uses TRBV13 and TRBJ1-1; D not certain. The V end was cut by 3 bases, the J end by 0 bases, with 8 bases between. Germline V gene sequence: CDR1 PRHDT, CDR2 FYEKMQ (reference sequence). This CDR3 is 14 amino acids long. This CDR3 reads CASSFSDMNTEAFF. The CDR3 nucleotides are TGTGCCAGCAGCTTTTCAGACATGAACACTGAAGCTTTCTTT.

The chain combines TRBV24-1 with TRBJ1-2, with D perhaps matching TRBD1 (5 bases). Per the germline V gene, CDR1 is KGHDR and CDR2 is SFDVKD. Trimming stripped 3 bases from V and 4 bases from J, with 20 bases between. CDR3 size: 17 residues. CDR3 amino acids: CATSDGSQGARFYGYTF. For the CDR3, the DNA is TGTGCCACCAGTGATGGATCGCAGGGCGCGCGATTCTATGGCTACACCTTC.

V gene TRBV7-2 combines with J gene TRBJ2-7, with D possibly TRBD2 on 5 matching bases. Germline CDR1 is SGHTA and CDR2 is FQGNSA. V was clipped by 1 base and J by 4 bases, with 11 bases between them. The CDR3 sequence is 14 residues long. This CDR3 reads CASSLGLSGYEQYF. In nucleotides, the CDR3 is TGTGCCAGCAGCTTAGGTTTGTCGGGATACGAGCAGTACTTC.

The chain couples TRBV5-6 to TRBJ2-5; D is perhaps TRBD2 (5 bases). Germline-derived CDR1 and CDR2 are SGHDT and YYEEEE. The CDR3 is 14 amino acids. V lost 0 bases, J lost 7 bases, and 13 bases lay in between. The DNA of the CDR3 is TGTGCCAGCAGCTTGGAACGGGGAGAAGGGACCCAGTACTTC. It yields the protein CASSLERGEGTQYF.

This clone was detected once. CDR3 in DNA: TGTGCCACCAGCAGAGTGGTAGAGGGTTTAAATGGCTACACCTTC. It codes for CATSRVVEGLNGYTF. The chain recombines TRBV15 with TRBJ1-2; unclear D gene. Germline V gene lookup returns CDR1 LNHNV and CDR2 YYDKDF (reference sequence). This CDR3 has 15 residues. Trimming cost V 1 base and J 6 bases, with 15 bases left between them.

The CDR3 region has the DNA TGTGCCAGCAGCCAAGAAGCGGGGGCCTACAATGAGCAGTTCTTC. Its protein is CASSQEAGAYNEQFF. The V and J genes are TRBV4-2 and TRBJ2-1; 8 bases match TRBD2. Trimming cost V 0 bases and J 2 bases; bases outside gene matches: 0. The CDR3 loop spans 15 amino acids. Germline V CDR1 and CDR2: LGHNA, YNFKEQ.